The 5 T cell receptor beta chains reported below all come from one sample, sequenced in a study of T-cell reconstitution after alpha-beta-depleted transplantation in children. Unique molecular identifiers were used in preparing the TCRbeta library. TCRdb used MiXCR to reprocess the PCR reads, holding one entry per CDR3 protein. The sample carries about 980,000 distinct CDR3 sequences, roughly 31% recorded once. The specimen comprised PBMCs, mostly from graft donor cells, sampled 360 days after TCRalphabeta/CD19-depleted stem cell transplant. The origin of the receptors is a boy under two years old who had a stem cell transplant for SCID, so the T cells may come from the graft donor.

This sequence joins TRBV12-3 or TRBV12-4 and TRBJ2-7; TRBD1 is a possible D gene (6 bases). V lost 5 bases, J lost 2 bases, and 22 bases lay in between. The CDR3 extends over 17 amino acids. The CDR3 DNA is TGTGCCAGCAGTGACCGGGACATGGGGGCAGGTACCTACGAGCAGTACTTC. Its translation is CASSDRDMGAGTYEQYF.

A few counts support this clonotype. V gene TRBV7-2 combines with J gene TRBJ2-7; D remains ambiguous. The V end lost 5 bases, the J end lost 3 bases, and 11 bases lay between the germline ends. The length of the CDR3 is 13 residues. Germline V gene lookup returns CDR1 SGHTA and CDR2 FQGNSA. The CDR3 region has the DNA TGTGCCAGCAGCAAAGGACCCCACTACGAGCAGTACTTC. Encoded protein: CASSKGPHYEQYF. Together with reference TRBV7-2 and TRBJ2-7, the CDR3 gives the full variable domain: GAGVSQSPSNKVTEKGKDVELRCDPISGHTALYWYRQSLGQGLEFLIYFQGNSAPDKSGLPSDRFSAERTGGSVSTLTIQRTQQEDSAVYLCASSKGPHYEQYFGPGTRLTVT.

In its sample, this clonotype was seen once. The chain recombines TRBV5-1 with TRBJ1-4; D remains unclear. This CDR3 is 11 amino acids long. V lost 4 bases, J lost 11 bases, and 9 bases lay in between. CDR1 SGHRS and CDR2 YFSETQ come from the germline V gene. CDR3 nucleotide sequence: TGCGCCAGCAGCGAGGGTGGGAAACTGTTTTTT. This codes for CASSEGGKLFF.

CDR3 residues: CAWSDGSYNEQFF. The DNA of the CDR3 is TGTGCCTGGAGTGACGGGTCCTACAATGAGCAGTTCTTC. The chain joins TRBV30 to TRBJ2-1; D is unclear. CDR1 is GTSNPN and CDR2 is SVGIG in the germline V gene (reference sequence). Trimming took off 1 base at V and 1 base at J, with 5 bases between the two ends. The CDR3 extends over 13 amino acids.

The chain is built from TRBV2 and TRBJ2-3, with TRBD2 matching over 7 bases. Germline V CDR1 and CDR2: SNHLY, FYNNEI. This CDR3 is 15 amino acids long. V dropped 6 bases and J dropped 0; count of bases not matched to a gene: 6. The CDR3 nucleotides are TGTGCCAGCAGGAAGACTAGCCCTAGCACAGATACGCAGTATTTT. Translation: CASRKTSPSTDTQYF. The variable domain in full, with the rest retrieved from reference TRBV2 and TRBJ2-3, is EPEVTQTPSHQVTQMGQEVILRCVPISNHLYFYWYRQILGQKVEFLVSFYNNEISEKSEIFDDQFSVERPDGSNFTLKIRSTKLEDSAMYFCASRKTSPSTDTQYFGPGTRLTVL.